The clone carrying this T cell receptor beta chain occurred a few times. Its specificity is not known. This sample was taken from a study of regulatory T cells in long-lasting Graves disease. The study, taken as a whole, reports: Thyroid tissue was not sampled; only peripheral blood was. Public clonotype sharing was higher in persistent than newly diagnosed patients.

Time point indicated: newly diagnosed GD, antithyroid drugs for less than 3 months. Researchers made the TCR library from RNA that was extracted from PBMCs. The TCR beta library used iRepertoire HTBI primers with Arm-PCR amplification of CDR3. TCRdb re-called the multiplex PCR reads through MiXCR, storing one row per CDR3 protein. The sample includes 400,000 to 450,000 distinct CDR3 sequences, 15% to 20% seen only once; the top ten take 9.5% to 12%. With V trimmed by 5 bases and J by 7 bases, 11 bases remained unmatched. The CDR3 extends over 15 amino acids. The germline CDR1 and CDR2 sequences are KGHDR and SFDVKD. A further study also used this sample, focusing on T cells in Graves' hyperthyroidism and ophthalmopathy. As reported in that work: Diagnosis of hyperthyroidism was new in patients aged 18 to 65, and its duration was under 2 months.

The receptor was isolated from a woman aged 25 to 39 with Graves disease. The source material was peripheral blood mononuclear cells (PBMCs), sampled at new diagnosis, from a patient treated with antithyroid drugs. The chain links TRBV24-1 to TRBJ2-3; 7 nucleotides align to TRBD1. CDR3 bases: TGTGCCACCAGTGGAGGGGGCAGGGGAAAGCATACGCAGTATTTT. As protein: CATSGGGRGKHTQYF.